The source of this T cell receptor beta chain is a study of blood T cells in healthy people across ages (dated by TCRdb to about 2015). Concerning the study at large: In model experiments, roughly one uniquely barcoded TCR beta cDNA molecule per two T cells was captured by template switching. The study measured age-related changes in TCR beta repertoire diversity using deep sequencing normalized with unique cDNA molecular identifiers. Four age groups were formed from the donors: young (average approximately 15 years), middle-aged (roughly 38), aged (around 68) and long-lived (more than 75). For two donors (one aged 18 to 29 and one aged 80 or older), the study analyzed two additional independent replicas of 1 million unique cDNA reads from the same blood draw. Overall study results and their limits: Donor CMV infection status was unknown, potentially confounding age-related changes in expanded clonotypes. The percentage of naive T cells measured by flow cytometry correlated strongly with observed TCR beta diversity. Compared with the aged group, the long-lived group had more naive CD4+ T cells, fewer expanded clones and increased TCR diversity, suggesting age selection. As age increased, observed TCR beta diversity per million T cells dropped in a roughly linear way, and a significant reduction was already evident by age 40. Estimates of total diversity based on one million sequenced T cells were regarded as lower bounds and as underestimates. Conclusive comparison of naive and antigen-experienced compartments was prevented by the profiling of bulk unsorted PBMCs.

Donors were 35 to 40 systemically healthy Caucasian individuals from Russia aged roughly 6 to 100 years. Each donor gave around 9 milliliters of peripheral blood, collected into EDTA-treated Vacutainer tubes. Ficoll-Paque density-gradient centrifugation was used to isolate PBMCs, with at least 7 million per sample. Trizol reagent was used to extract total RNA from the PBMCs, yielding at least 6 micrograms per sample. Naive CD45RAhigh/CD27high T cell percentages were measured by flow cytometry on a PBMC aliquot from every donor. In the case of this clonotype: Its specific antigen is unknown. Base qualities are not at hand, and no much larger clone is one base apart.

Libraries were made using 5' RACE. Sequenced using an Illumina HiSeq 2500. A second roughly 6 to 12 cycle PCR used a sample-barcoded 5' primer and a J-beta primer mix. A unique molecular identifier was introduced onto each TCR beta cDNA molecule by a template-switch 5' adaptor carrying 12 random nucleotides. At least 2.5 million CDR3-containing paired-end reads were obtained from each sample. All of the RNA was converted into first-strand cDNA using the Mint cDNA synthesis kit, with a TRBC-specific oligonucleotide serving as the primer. After uracil-DNA glycosylase treatment, a first 18-cycle PCR used universal primers M1SS and BC2_uni_R on all cDNA. The published analysis was carried out like this. Normalization of each sample was performed by random selection of 1 million high-quality reads, each carrying a distinct molecular identifier. Instead of being binned into consensus sequences, reads that shared molecular identifiers were thrown out. MiTCR, run with a Q25 quality threshold and the strictest error-elimination algorithm, handled CDR3 identification, clonotype clustering and error correction. A nonparametric unseen species model with Euler transformation was used to estimate a lower bound on total TCR beta diversity. TCRdb redid the processing of the public reads, applying fastp at Q25 and MiXCR, and retained in-frame beta chains. Rows are unified per CDR3 protein, each entry keeping the most common DNA and genes. The V and J calls were not made by the authors but by TCRdb's processing. The table for this sample lists some 760,000 distinct CDR3 sequences; more than 20% of them were counted only once. The ten top clones hold just under 9.5% of the sample.

In addition, the sample was reused for a study of T cells of mothers and their children. The second investigation adds: Nine systemically healthy Caucasian individuals, comprising three mothers and their six children, were included as donors. cDNA synthesis consumed the entire amount of extracted RNA, loaded at around 1.5 ug RNA in each 15 ul reaction. In the second PCR, sample barcodes and 2-4 random nucleotides were introduced via the M1S primer. Over 8 million TCR beta CDR3 reads were obtained for each mother, and approximately 2.9 million reads were obtained for each child. In both related and unrelated pairs, thymic selection shapes the output of TCR recombination in a similar way, with inherited differences having only a minor effect. Normalized repertoire overlap in related mother-child pairs was always slightly higher than in unrelated mother-child pairs, but the difference was never significant. No persistent microchimeric T cell clones were found, with a detection sensitivity of around 100 clones per million clonotypes. Deep NGS was used in the study to compare the TCR beta repertoires of mothers and children and to look for features that separate related mother-child pairs from unrelated individuals. The mean age was about 38 +/- 4 years for the mothers and approximately 11 +/- 4 years for the children. After adapter ligation was performed with NEBNext reagents, the libraries were sequenced on an Illumina HiSeq 2000 with 100+100 nt paired-end reads. To prevent cross-contamination, the mother and child libraries were prepared a month apart and were sequenced in separate runs. Between roughly 500,000 and 2,100,000 distinct TCR beta clonotypes were identified per donor. Naive TCR beta clonotypes were estimated from low-frequency clonotypes matched to each donor's FACS-determined naive share, without sorting.

The sequencing input was blood. This TCR was recovered from a boy younger than 18 in good health.

The CDR3 region has the sequence CASSFGGRTETQYF. In nucleotide form, the sequence is TGTGCCAGCAGTTTTGGCGGGAGGACGGAGACCCAGTACTTC. Recombination connected TRBV28 to TRBJ2-5, with 8 bases matching TRBD2. As encoded in the germline V gene, CDR1 is MDHEN while CDR2 is SYDVKM. V and J are trimmed by 3 bases and 5 bases, and the gene matches miss 5 bases of the junction. Including the terminal cysteine and phenylalanine, the CDR3 comprises 14 residues. Left in the record is the CDR3 DNA by itself, 42 bases read in frame from the first base.